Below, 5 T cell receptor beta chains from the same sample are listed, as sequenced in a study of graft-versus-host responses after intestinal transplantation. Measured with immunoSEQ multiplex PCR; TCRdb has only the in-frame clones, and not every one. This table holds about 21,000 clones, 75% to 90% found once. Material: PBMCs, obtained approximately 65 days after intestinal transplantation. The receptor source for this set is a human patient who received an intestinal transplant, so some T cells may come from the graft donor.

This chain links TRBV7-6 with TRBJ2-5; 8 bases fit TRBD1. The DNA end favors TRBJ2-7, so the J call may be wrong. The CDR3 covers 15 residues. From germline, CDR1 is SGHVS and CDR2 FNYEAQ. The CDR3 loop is CASSLRDRGVDEQYF. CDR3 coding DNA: TGTGCCAGCAGCTTAAGAGACAGGGGCGTCGACGAGCAGTACTTC.

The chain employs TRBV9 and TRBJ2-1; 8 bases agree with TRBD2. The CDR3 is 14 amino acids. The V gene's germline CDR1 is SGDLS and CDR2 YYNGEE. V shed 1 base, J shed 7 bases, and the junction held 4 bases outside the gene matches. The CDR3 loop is CASSVSGGPNEQFF. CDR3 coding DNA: TGTGCCAGCAGCGTAAGCGGGGGCCCTAATGAGCAGTTCTTC.

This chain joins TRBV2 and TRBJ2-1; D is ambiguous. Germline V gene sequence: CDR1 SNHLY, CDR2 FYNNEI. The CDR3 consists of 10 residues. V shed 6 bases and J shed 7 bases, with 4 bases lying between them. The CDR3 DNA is TGTGCCAGCAGGGAAAATGAGCAGTTCTTC. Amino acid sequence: CASRENEQFF.

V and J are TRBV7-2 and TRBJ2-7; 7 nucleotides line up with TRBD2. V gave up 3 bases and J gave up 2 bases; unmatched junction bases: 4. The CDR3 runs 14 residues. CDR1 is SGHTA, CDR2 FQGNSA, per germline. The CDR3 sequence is CASSFTAGPYEQYF. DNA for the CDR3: TGTGCCAGCAGCTTTACAGCGGGACCCTACGAGCAGTACTTC.

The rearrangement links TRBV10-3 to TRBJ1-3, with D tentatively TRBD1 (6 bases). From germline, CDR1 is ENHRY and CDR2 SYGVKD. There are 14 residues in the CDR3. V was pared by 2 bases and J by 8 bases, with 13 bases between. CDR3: CAISEISNRDTIYF. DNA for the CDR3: TGTGCCATCAGTGAGATTTCCAACAGGGACACCATATATTTT.